This T cell receptor beta chain originates from a study of blood T cell repertoires in COVID-19. Study as a whole: The United States, Italy and Spain provided the acute and convalescent COVID-19 samples.

Adults between about 18 and 95 years of age took part from under 30 US areas. Trimming cost V 5 bases and J 3 bases; bases outside gene matches: 6. The CDR3 length is 16 residues. CDR1 SGHVS and CDR2 FQNEAQ come from the germline V gene. Clones were sequenced by immunoSEQ multiplex PCR, and TCRdb holds only the in-frame ones, with some missing. The data show about 270,000 clones, roughly 85% seen once. The chain couples TRBV7-8 to TRBJ2-1, with 11 bases fitting TRBD1. Source material: PBMCs or T cells enriched from blood (not recorded which). The clonotype was recovered from a woman aged 45-60 years with acute COVID-19. The CDR3 DNA is TGTGCCAGCAGCGTCCCGGGACAGGGGGTCTACAATGAGCAGTTCTTC. As protein: CASSVPGQGVYNEQFF.